The rows below give T cell receptor beta chains drawn from one sample of a study of shared clonotypes between healthy human individuals. Assay: immunoSEQ multiplex PCR; the TCRdb copy retains only in-frame clones and omits some. The profile shows around 1,900,000 clones, around 93% of them singletons. Sequencing was carried out using naive CD8+ T cells from PBMCs. These receptors all stem from a man in his late teens or twenties in good health. Some clones in this sample may be carry-over from other donors' samples. The CDR3 runs from the conserved cysteine through the conserved F or W.

V gene	J gene	CDR3 protein
TRBV29-1	TRBJ1-1	CSVGRDAEAFF
TRBV7-9	TRBJ1-5	CASSEGPEDKHF
TRBV29-1	TRBJ2-1	CSVAGHEQFF
TRBV27	TRBJ1-1	CASSSRVVAEAFF
TRBV4-3	TRBJ1-3	CASSQGLTGVLGNTIYF
TRBV9	TRBJ1-1	CASSPKTVMNTEAFF
TRBV9	TRBJ2-1	CASSVEVSGSSNEQFF
TRBV27	TRBJ2-1	CASAKGPWGNEQFF
TRBV27	TRBJ1-2	CASSLEGGNYGYTF
TRBV13	TRBJ2-7	CASSASGMRSYEQYF
TRBV10-2	TRBJ1-2	CASFTGGNYGYTF
TRBV7-6	TRBJ2-7	CASSLVDLGEQYF
TRBV5-4	TRBJ1-1	CASSPEQGFGGVAFF
TRBV7-9	TRBJ2-3	CASTPSYKLSDTQYF
TRBV7-9	TRBJ2-1	CASSPSGASYNEQFF